The 6 T cell receptor beta chains below come from one sample, sequenced in a study of T-cell reconstitution after alpha-beta-depleted transplantation in children. A library of TCRbeta sequences, prepared with unique molecular identifiers, was generated. TCRdb called the PCR reads again in MiXCR, with one record for every CDR3 protein. The data show hundreds of thousands of distinct CDR3 sequences, with roughly an eighth seen just once and 5% to 6% held by the top ten. Sample: PBMCs from the stem cell graft donor, taken from the stem cell graft. The receptors here all came from a human donor who donated a stem cell graft to a child with combined immunodeficiency.

This clonotype appeared many times. V usage is TRBV9 and J usage is TRBJ2-7, with D maybe TRBD2 (6 bases). The V end lost 3 bases, the J end lost 0 bases, and 28 bases lay between the germline ends. The CDR3 length is 20 residues. Per the germline V gene, CDR1 is SGDLS and CDR2 is YYNGEE. The chain's CDR3 is CASSAPTGANTSRSSYEQYF. In DNA form, the CDR3 reads TGTGCCAGCAGCGCACCTACCGGGGCCAATACTAGCCGAAGCTCCTACGAGCAGTACTTC.

This chain uses TRBV28 with TRBJ1-1, with D unresolved. V shed 6 bases and J shed 8 bases, with 16 bases lying between them. Germline lookup yields CDR1 MDHEN and CDR2 SYDVKM. CDR3 length equals 13 residues. DNA of the CDR3: TGTGCCAGCAGGACGCGGGCCGTCAAGGAAGCTTTCTTT. It translates to CASRTRAVKEAFF.

This clonotype was observed many times. This chain links TRBV12-3 or TRBV12-4 with TRBJ1-2; D might be TRBD1 (5 bases). The CDR3 is 13 residues long. Trimming cost V 2 bases and J 4 bases, with 8 bases left between them. Here the CDR3 DNA reads TGTGCCAGCAGTTTACCAGGGAGCTATGGCTACACCTTC. Protein product: CASSLPGSYGYTF.

The V and J genes are TRBV20-1 and TRBJ1-6, with D possibly being TRBD1 (5 bases). V dropped 2 bases and J dropped 10 bases, with 18 bases sitting between them. This CDR3 contains 15 residues. Germline CDR1 reads DFQATT; CDR2 reads SNEGSKA (reference sequence). CDR3 coding DNA: TGCAGTGCTAGAATCCCCACAGGCTCTGGGTCACCCCTCCACTTT. Translated, it gives CSARIPTGSGSPLHF.

This clonotype occurred a few times. The V and J genes are TRBV30 and TRBJ1-2; 8 bases map to TRBD1. V gave up 6 bases and J gave up 4 bases; unmatched junction bases: 4. The CDR3 sequence is 12 residues long. CDR1 and CDR2 (germline): GTSNPN, SVGIG (reference sequence). The CDR3 DNA reads as TGTGCCTGTTACAGGGGGGGCTATGGCTACACCTTC. It is translated as CACYRGGYGYTF.

The chain joins TRBV5-1 to TRBJ2-1, with TRBD2 as a possible D gene (6 bases). Trimming stripped 5 bases from V and 0 bases from J, with 12 bases between. The CDR3 spans 15 residues. Germline lookup yields CDR1 SGHRS and CDR2 YFSETQ. The CDR3 sequence is CASRLAVGSYNEQFF. The CDR3 DNA reads as TGCGCCAGCAGATTAGCGGTGGGCTCCTACAATGAGCAGTTCTTC.